This T cell receptor beta chain was sequenced for a study of shared clonotypes between healthy human individuals. Study-wide findings and caveats: Generation of non-shared clonotypes was less probable than generation of clonotypes shared by all four donors. Rarefaction gave evidence that sorted-subset sequencing remained incomplete despite large depth.

It was across several immunoSEQ plates that each subset's genomic DNA was evenly split. In the authors' methods: Without quality scores, immunoSEQ junctional reads could not be filtered like full-length reads. Profiled with immunoSEQ multiplex PCR; TCRdb holds only in-frame clones, not every one. V and J calls plus clone size are reproduced from that table; the DNA served to infer D and trimming. The data show 2 million to 2.5 million clones, 90% to 95% seen once. On this clone itself: The antigen is undetermined.

Germline CDR1 is SGHRS and CDR2 is YFSETQ. V lost 2 bases to trimming and J lost 2 bases, with 13 bases between them. The CDR3 is made up of 16 amino acids. This TCR derives from a man between 18 and 35 years old in good health. Some clones in this sample may be carry-over from other donors' samples. The sequenced material came from naive CD4+ T cells from PBMCs. The sample's subset: CD45RA+ positively selected. The chain carries TRBV5-1 and TRBJ2-2; TRBD1 might be the D (5 bases). The CDR3 nucleotides are TGCGCCAGCAGCTTTAATTATAGGGGCAACACCGGGGAGCTGTTTTTT. Translated: CASSFNYRGNTGELFF.